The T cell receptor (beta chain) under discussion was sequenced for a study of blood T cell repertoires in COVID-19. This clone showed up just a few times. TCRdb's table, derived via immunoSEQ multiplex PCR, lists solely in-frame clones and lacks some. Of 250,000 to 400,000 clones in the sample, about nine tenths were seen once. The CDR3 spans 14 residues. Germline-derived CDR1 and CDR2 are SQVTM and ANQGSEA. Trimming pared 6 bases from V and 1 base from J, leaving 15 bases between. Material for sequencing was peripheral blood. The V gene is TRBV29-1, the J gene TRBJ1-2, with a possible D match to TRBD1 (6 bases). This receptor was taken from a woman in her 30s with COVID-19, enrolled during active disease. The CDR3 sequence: CSVALQGNNYGYTF. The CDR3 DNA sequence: TGCAGCGTAGCCTTACAGGGAAATAACTATGGCTACACCTTC.